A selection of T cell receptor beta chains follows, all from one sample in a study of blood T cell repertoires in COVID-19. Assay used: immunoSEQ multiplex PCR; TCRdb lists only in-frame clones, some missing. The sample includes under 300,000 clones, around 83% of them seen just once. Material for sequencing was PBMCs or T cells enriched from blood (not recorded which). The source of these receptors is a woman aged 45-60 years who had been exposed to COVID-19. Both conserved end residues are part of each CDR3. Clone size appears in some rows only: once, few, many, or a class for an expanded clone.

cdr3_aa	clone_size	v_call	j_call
CASSIVSGQGATEAFF	.	TRBV19	TRBJ1-1
CATSSQTGGYTF	.	TRBV15	TRBJ1-2
CSVEGTGGDGYTF	.	TRBV29-1	TRBJ1-2
CATSSTGYGYTF	once	TRBV24-1	TRBJ1-2
CASSHRADYGYTF	.	TRBV5-1	TRBJ1-2
CASRLQGRYSPLHF	.	TRBV19	TRBJ1-6
CATSDLQSPGEQYF	.	TRBV24-1	TRBJ2-7
CASSSRQGEFMNTEAFF	.	TRBV5-4	TRBJ1-1
CATQRRDGDGYTF	.	TRBV24-1	TRBJ1-2
CASVEAGLTEAFF	.	TRBV6-5	TRBJ1-1
CASSLGQGTEAFF	.	TRBV7-8	TRBJ1-1
CASSPPTREMNTEAFF	few	TRBV5-1	TRBJ1-1
CASSQATSGGETQYF	few	TRBV4-1	TRBJ2-5
CASSLWTGPSDGYTF	once	TRBV5-1	TRBJ1-2
CASSESAGPGNTIYF	once	TRBV10-1	TRBJ1-3
CAILEGGSSGNTIYF	few	TRBV2	TRBJ1-3
CASSKGGDRSHQPQHF	.	TRBV21-1	TRBJ1-5
CASSPGQGTEAFF	.	TRBV18	TRBJ1-1
CASSQEVAGGITDTQYF	once	TRBV3-1/TRBV3-2	TRBJ2-3
CASSVTNSYEQYF	.	TRBV5-1	TRBJ2-7
CSASPQGGYQPQHF	.	TRBV20-1	TRBJ1-5
CASSFEGRGGYTF	.	TRBV5-4	TRBJ1-2